The following is a T cell receptor beta chain sequence with its context. The target of this receptor is not known. Base qualities are not provided; no much larger clone lies one nucleotide away. The data were obtained in a study of T cell responses to AZD1222 COVID-19 vaccine (dated by TCRdb to the early 2020s). As for the study more broadly: Because spike-specific TCR depth and breadth did not differ between the two schedules, AZD1222 recipients who got a second dose at roughly 4 weeks were pooled with those who got a second dose at roughly 12 weeks. A total of 233 trial participants underwent TCR sequencing, of whom 200 to 220 had received two doses of AZD1222 and roughly 26 had received two doses of the MenACWY control vaccine. Trial participants were enrolled by age into subgroups of 18-55, 56-69 and 70-plus years, and around 150, 28 and 57 TCR-sequenced participants, respectively, were included in these subgroups.

Paper-wide results and their limitations: Because no day 14 peak-response samples were available, repertoires were characterized only after the peak T cell response. In the small 56-69-year group, the increase in depth fell short of significance, most likely because of low power. Only six AZD1222 recipients were SARS-CoV-2 seropositive at baseline, limiting conclusions about previously exposed vaccinees. Spike-specific TCR breadth and depth rose significantly after two AZD1222 doses compared with day 0 and with MenACWY recipients. Reportedly, almost half of the unique spike-specific TCRs recognized epitopes lying outside the regions that are mutated in the B.1.351 and B.1.1.7 variants. Vaccine-associated CD4 TCRs spanned the whole spike protein, with dominant responses in regions 160-218 and 743-854. Participants were mostly white British, with more females than males. The authors suggested clonal diversity may have been underestimated.

The CDR3 regions of human TCRbeta chains were analyzed by immunosequencing. Processing in the source paper ran as follows. TCRs in the repertoires were compared against a reference library of SARS-CoV-2-specific TCRs that had been generated with the MIRA antigen-specificity platform. Breadth meant the fraction of unique TCRs that were SARS-CoV-2-associated, whereas depth meant the fraction of total T cells that were SARS-CoV-2-associated. Using the MIRA data, each spike-specific TCR was assigned both to the spike region to which the TCR was reactive and to a CD4 or CD8 class. Log10-transformed breadth and depth values were compared by one-way ANOVA with Sidak's multiple comparisons tests. In TCRdb, the immuneACCESS table is reduced to in-frame sequences with V and J assigned. These tables do not hold every clone; where another copy was compared, an unresolved V gene accounts for under half, and the others remain unexplained. From that table come the V and J calls and clone size; the DNA was used to work out D and trimming. The sample table records some 180,000 clones; about 91% of these occur just once. More than 0.4% of the sample is held by the ten biggest clonotypes.

The germline V and J ends show losses of 0 bases and 2 bases respectively, and no gene match explains 4 bases of the junction. From a lookup of the germline V gene, CDR1 and CDR2 are SGDLS and YYNGEE. There are 15 amino acids in the CDR3, from cysteine to phenylalanine inclusive. Left in the record is the CDR3 DNA by itself, 45 bases read in frame from the first base. The time point label for this specimen denotes: baseline before first vaccination. Vaccinee samples came from UK trials COV001 and COV002, including a single-blind randomized controlled phase 2/3 trial of AZD1222 (ChAdOx1 nCoV-19) in healthy adults. For TCRbeta chain sequencing, PBMC samples from trial participants were taken at day 0 and at day 28 after the second dose.

The input for sequencing was peripheral blood, taken on day 0 of AZD1222 vaccination. Here the chain combines TRBV9 and TRBJ1-2; 7 junctional bases match TRBD1. The receptor was derived from an adult in good health. For the CDR3, the sequence is CASSVGQGINYGYTF. DNA sequence: TGTGCCAGCAGCGTAGGACAGGGTATAAACTATGGCTACACCTTC.